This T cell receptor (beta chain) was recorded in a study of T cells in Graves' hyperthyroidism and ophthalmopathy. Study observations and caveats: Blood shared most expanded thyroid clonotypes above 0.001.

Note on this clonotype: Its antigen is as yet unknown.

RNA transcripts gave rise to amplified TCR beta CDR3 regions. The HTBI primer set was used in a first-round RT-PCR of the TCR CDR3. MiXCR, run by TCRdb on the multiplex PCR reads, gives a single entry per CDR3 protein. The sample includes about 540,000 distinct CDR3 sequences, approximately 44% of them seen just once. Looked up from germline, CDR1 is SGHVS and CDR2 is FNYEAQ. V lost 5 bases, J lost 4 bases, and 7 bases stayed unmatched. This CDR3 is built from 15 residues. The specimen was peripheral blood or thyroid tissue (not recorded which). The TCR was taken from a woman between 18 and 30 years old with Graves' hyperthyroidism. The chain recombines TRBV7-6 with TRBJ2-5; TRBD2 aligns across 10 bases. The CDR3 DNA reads TGTGCCAGCAGCGTTGGAGCGGGAGGGCTAGAGACCCAGTACTTC. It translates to CASSVGAGGLETQYF.